In its sample, the clone carrying this TCR beta chain was seen a few times. Its target is not known. The length of the CDR3 is 13 residues. V lost 6 bases and J 5 bases, leaving 14 bases between the germline ends. Per germline, CDR1 SGHRS and CDR2 YFSETQ. Amplification of TCR alpha and beta CDR3 regions from RNA used iRepertoire nested multiplex PCR. One-step reverse transcription and amplification started from about 100-400 ng of tissue mRNA or PBMC total RNA. In TCRdb, the multiplex PCR reads were re-called with MiXCR into one record per CDR3 protein. The profile shows about 190,000 distinct CDR3 sequences, 30% to 40% of them singletons. This entry is derived from a study of glioma-infiltrating T cells. Study findings and constraints: Non-neoplastic patients had below-expected tissue-blood divergence, while all gliomas exceeded expectation. Only very few CDR3 sequences appeared in both tissue and blood.

The genes are TRBV5-1 and TRBJ2-5, with D tentatively TRBD2 (6 bases). The sequencing input was glioma tissue, nonneoplastic brain tissue, or PBMCs (not recorded which). This sequence was found in a human donor with low-grade glioma or glioblastoma, undergoing nonglioma brain surgery, or in good health (not recorded which). The DNA of the CDR3 is TGCGCCAGCACTCGGCGGGGCGAGGAGACCCAGTACTTC. Its protein product is CASTRRGEETQYF.